This TCR beta chain came from a study of T-cell reconstitution after alpha-beta-depleted transplantation in children. As it was prepared, the TCRbeta library received unique molecular identifiers. In TCRdb, the PCR reads were re-called with MiXCR into one record per CDR3 protein. The top ten hold 1.1% of the sample, which has 600,000 to 700,000 distinct CDR3 sequences, roughly 17% seen once. The V and J ends lost 1 base and 5 bases respectively, with 14 bases between them. The CDR3 runs 15 residues. Germline V gene data show CDR1 as SGHTA and CDR2 as FQGNSA. Sequenced here: PBMCs from the stem cell graft donor, sampled from the stem cell graft. The J gene is TRBJ1-2, the V gene TRBV7-2; D is ambiguous. The clonotype comes from a human donor who donated a stem cell graft to a child with acute myeloid leukemia. The CDR3 DNA is TGTGCCAGCAGCTTAGAGGCCCGCCGAGGATATGGCTACACCTTC. Translated, it gives CASSLEARRGYGYTF.